The entry below gives a single TCR beta chain sequence along with its context. Germline CDR1 MNHNY, CDR2 SVGAGI (reference sequence). CDR3 size: 14 residues. After removal of 2 bases from V and 6 bases from J, the junction contained 5 bases not matched to a gene. Both TCRalpha and TCRbeta chains were reverse transcribed with V-gene-specific primers. A roughly 20-cycle PCR with a constant-region primer and V-primer adapter amplified TCRs. TCRdb used MiXCR to reprocess the reads, holding one entry per CDR3 protein. This sample has about 39,000 distinct CDR3 sequences, with less than 25% found just once. Time point specified: after trial treatment. Sample treatment: LDRT plus nivolumab, ipilimumab, low-dose cyclophosphamide and aspirin (RACIN trial). The sample comes from a study of low-dose radiotherapy and immunotherapy resistance in tumors. At the level of the study: In Cohort 2, 1 Gy per fraction was delivered every two weeks, for a total of 13 Gy over 26 weeks. Every six weeks patients received intravenous ipilimumab 1 mg/kg, and every two weeks they received intravenous nivolumab 240 mg.

The material was PBMCs, obtained after low-dose radiotherapy plus immunotherapy. This receptor was obtained from a female donor with ovarian cancer. The rearrangement links TRBV6-6 to TRBJ2-3; 7 nucleotides agree with TRBD2. DNA for the CDR3: TGTGCCAGCAGTTACCGGGGAGGGGCGGATACGCAGTATTTT. Protein: CASSYRGGADTQYF.